The 2 T cell receptor beta chains in this list originate from one sample, sequenced in a study of T cell repertoires in cytomegalovirus infection. Using its own MiXCR run on the reads, TCRdb lists one record per CDR3 protein. The repertoire has around 740,000 distinct CDR3 sequences, 35% of them found once; the top ten carry more than 2.5%. Sequencing was done on a sample of PBMCs. The receptors come from a human donor in good health (CMV status not recorded). Some clones in this sample may be carry-over from other donors' samples.

The chain combines TRBV4-2 with TRBJ1-1; D may be TRBD1 (6 bases). Germline CDR1 LGHNA, CDR2 YNFKEQ. Trimming pared 0 bases from V and 10 bases from J, leaving 9 bases between. The CDR3 runs to 12 residues. CDR3 residues: CASSQDLQGAFF. In DNA, the CDR3 is TGTGCCAGCAGCCAAGATCTACAGGGAGCTTTCTTT.

This clonotype has more than one count but fewer than ten. The gene calls are TRBV6-5 and TRBJ1-2, with unresolved D. There are 13 residues in the CDR3. Germline V gives CDR1 MNHEY, CDR2 SVGAGI. The V gene lost 2 bases and the J gene lost 0 bases, with 4 bases spanning the gap. The CDR3 sequence is CASSYVANYGYTF. Written as DNA, the CDR3 is TGTGCCAGCAGTTACGTGGCTAACTATGGCTACACCTTC.